The next 27 T cell receptor beta chains were all read from a single sample in a study of CD8 T cells in Susac syndrome. A quantity of about 0.5 to 1 ug RNA underwent reverse transcription using random hexamers. TCRdb itself ran the immunoSEQ multiplex PCR reads through MiXCR, one entry per CDR3 protein. The sample consists of over 350,000 distinct CDR3 sequences, about 85% of them appearing once. The sample consisted of CD8+ T cells from PBMCs. These receptors were obtained from a human donor with multiple sclerosis.

The chain joins TRBV4-1 to TRBJ2-4, with D unresolved. Looked up from germline, CDR1 is MGHRA and CDR2 is YSYEKL. V lost 1 base, J lost 4 bases, and 11 bases lay in between. CDR3 length: 15 residues. This chain's CDR3 is CASSQVVTEKNIQYF. The CDR3 DNA reads TGCGCCAGCAGCCAAGTGGTCACAGAAAAAAACATTCAGTACTTC.

V is TRBV7-3 and J is TRBJ1-1; D ambiguous. Trimming pared 3 bases from V and 3 bases from J, leaving 14 bases between. Germline lookup yields CDR1 SGHTA and CDR2 FQGTGA. There are 15 residues in the CDR3. CDR3 sequence reads: CASSFLPHGYTEAFF. The DNA of the CDR3 is TGTGCCAGCAGCTTTCTTCCTCACGGGTACACTGAAGCTTTCTTT. Filled out from reference TRBV7-3 and TRBJ1-1, the complete variable domain reads GAGVSQTPSNKVTEKGKYVELRCDPISGHTALYWYRQSLGQGPEFLIYFQGTGAADDSGLPNDRFFAVRPEGSVSTLKIQRTERGDSAVYLCASSFLPHGYTEAFFGQGTRLTVV.

The V and J genes are TRBV27 and TRBJ2-1; D call uncertain. V shed 0 bases and J shed 7 bases, with 13 bases lying between them. CDR3 size: 15 residues. The germline V gene encodes CDR1 MNHEY and CDR2 SMNVEV (reference sequence). CDR3 nucleotides: TGTGCCAGCAGTTTATCTCCCCCAACATCGAATGAGCAGTTCTTC. It encodes CASSLSPPTSNEQFF.

The chain links TRBV4-1 to TRBJ2-5, with D perhaps TRBD2 (6 bases). Trimming took 5 bases from V and 4 from J, leaving 14 bases between them. This CDR3 spans 14 amino acids. The germline CDR1 and CDR2 sequences are MGHRA and YSYEKL. CDR3: CASSTTTGGETQYF. DNA of the CDR3: TGCGCCAGCAGCACAACTACCGGGGGAGAGACCCAGTACTTC.

The chain combines TRBV5-1 with TRBJ1-1; unclear D gene. Trimming left V 2 bases short and J 0 bases short, with 11 bases between. Germline CDR1 SGHRS, CDR2 YFSETQ. This CDR3 has 15 residues. The CDR3 DNA sequence: TGCGCCAGCAGCTTAGGACCGACGTTGAACACTGAAGCTTTCTTT. Its translation is CASSLGPTLNTEAFF.

This chain connects TRBV6-5 to TRBJ2-4; D is undetermined. Germline V gene data show CDR1 as MNHEY and CDR2 as SVGAGI. V was trimmed by 0 bases and J by 0 bases, leaving 12 bases between them. The CDR3 is made up of 17 amino acids. CDR3: CASSYSTAAIAKNIQYF. Here the CDR3 DNA reads TGTGCCAGCAGTTACTCCACGGCAGCTATAGCCAAAAACATTCAGTACTTC.

The sample holds one count of this clonotype. This sequence joins TRBV12-5 and TRBJ1-1; no firm D call. V was cut by 9 bases and J by 6 bases, with 23 bases left in between. The CDR3 is 15 residues long. CDR1 LGHNT and CDR2 FRNRAP come from the germline V gene. The CDR3 bases are TGTGCTAGCGCCCCGGTCACGGCTTGGGAGCCTGAAGCTTTCTTT. Its protein is CASAPVTAWEPEAFF.

This chain uses TRBV9 with TRBJ1-2, with D maybe TRBD1 (6 bases). Germline V gene lookup returns CDR1 SGDLS and CDR2 YYNGEE. The CDR3 is 15 residues long. The V end was cut by 0 bases, the J end by 6 bases, with 15 bases between. CDR3 nucleotides: TGTGCCAGCAGCGTAGAGGGGGGATCCCCCAATGGCTACACCTTC. This translates into CASSVEGGSPNGYTF.

This chain connects TRBV7-8 to TRBJ1-2, with 8 bases matching TRBD1. Trimming took 5 bases from V and 8 from J; bases not matched to a gene: 13. Germline V gene sequence: CDR1 SGHVS, CDR2 FQNEAQ. This CDR3 spans 15 amino acids. The CDR3 region is CASSVGQGPFSGYTF. For the CDR3, the DNA is TGTGCCAGCAGCGTCGGACAGGGACCATTTAGCGGCTACACCTTC.

The V and J genes are TRBV4-1 and TRBJ2-3, with D perhaps TRBD2 (5 bases). Germline V CDR1 and CDR2: MGHRA, YSYEKL. V lost 0 bases and J lost 0, with 13 bases in between. The CDR3 totals 17 residues. The CDR3 sequence: CASSQDPSGTSTDTQYF. The CDR3 region has the DNA TGCGCCAGCAGCCAAGATCCAAGCGGAACTAGCACAGATACGCAGTATTTT.

The genes are TRBV9 and TRBJ1-2; no clear D. The CDR3 runs 15 residues. Trimming stripped 2 bases from V and 6 bases from J, with 17 bases between. CDR1 is SGDLS, CDR2 YYNGEE, per germline. As DNA, the CDR3 is TGTGCCAGCAGCGTCTTCGAGGGTGGAACCAATGGCTACACCTTC. This translates into CASSVFEGGTNGYTF. The full variable domain, in which reference TRBV9 and TRBJ1-2 provide the parts outside the CDR3, is DSGVTQTPKHLITATGQRVTLRCSPRSGDLSVYWYQQSLDQGLQFLIQYYNGEERAKGNILERFSAQQFPDLHSELNLSSLELGDSALYFCASSVFEGGTNGYTFGSGTRLTVV.

This sequence joins TRBV19 and TRBJ2-1, with D uncertain. Germline CDR1 is LNHDA and CDR2 is SQIVND (reference sequence). The CDR3 is made up of 13 amino acids. The V gene lost 8 bases and the J gene lost 4 bases, with 12 bases spanning the gap. The CDR3 reads CASYSPIYNEQFF. CDR3 nucleotides: TGTGCCAGTTACAGCCCGATATACAATGAGCAGTTCTTC.

The chain recombines TRBV6-5 with TRBJ1-1; D perhaps matches TRBD1 (5 bases). CDR3 length equals 14 residues. Per germline, CDR1 MNHEY and CDR2 SVGAGI. Between the trimmed V and J ends, which lost 2 bases and 3 bases, there was a span of 10 bases. Here the CDR3 reads CASSYGFRDTEAFF. The DNA for the CDR3 is TGTGCCAGCAGTTACGGGTTCAGGGACACTGAAGCTTTCTTT.

The rearrangement uses TRBV27 and TRBJ2-5, with a tentative D call TRBD2 (5 bases). V dropped 4 bases and J dropped 4 bases, with 10 bases sitting between them. The CDR3 consists of 13 residues. Germline CDR1 MNHEY, CDR2 SMNVEV (reference sequence). This CDR3 is CASSSGLRETQYF. CDR3 DNA: TGTGCCAGCAGTTCAGGACTGAGAGAGACCCAGTACTTC.

This chain links TRBV6-1 with TRBJ1-5; 10 bases agree with TRBD1. CDR1 and CDR2 from the germline V gene are MNHNS and SASEGT. The CDR3 covers 17 residues. The V segment lost 5 bases and the J segment 9 bases; nucleotides outside the gene matches: 16. The chain's CDR3 is CASSPRWGQGPDWPQHF. The CDR3 bases are TGTGCCAGCAGTCCGAGATGGGGACAGGGGCCCGACTGGCCCCAGCATTTT.

V is TRBV7-9 and J is TRBJ2-1; D assignment may be TRBD1 or TRBD2 (5 bases each). This CDR3 is 13 amino acids long. Between the trimmed V and J ends, which lost 6 bases and 10 bases, there was a span of 16 bases. CDR1 is SEHNR, CDR2 FQNEAQ, per germline (reference sequence). The CDR3 DNA reads as TGTGCCAGCAGAGACAGAGAGGGGTGGGAGCAGTTCTTC. This codes for CASRDREGWEQFF.

The rearrangement links TRBV27 to TRBJ2-7; D call uncertain. From germline, CDR1 is MNHEY and CDR2 SMNVEV (reference sequence). V was cut by 5 bases and J by 3 bases, with 17 bases left in between. The length of the CDR3 is 15 residues. CDR3 nucleotides: TGTGCCAGCAGTGTCCTTGGGGATGATTACTACGAGCAGTACTTC. Its protein is CASSVLGDDYYEQYF.

V is TRBV12-3 or TRBV12-4 and J is TRBJ1-5; TRBD1 matches 7 bases. Trimming at V came to 5 bases and at J to 7 bases, leaving 11 bases not matched to a gene. The length of the CDR3 is 15 residues. In nucleotides, the CDR3 is TGTGCCAGCAGTCCCAGGGGGGGATCTAGGCAGCCCCAGCATTTT. This gives the protein CASSPRGGSRQPQHF.

The chain has TRBV15 and TRBJ1-2; perhaps TRBD1 as D (5 bases). Germline values: CDR1 LNHNV, CDR2 YYDKDF (reference sequence). With 0 bases removed from V and 6 bases from J, the gap between germline ends came to 14 bases. CDR3 length equals 15 residues. Here the CDR3 reads CATSRDPGLAHGYTF. CDR3 sequence (DNA): TGTGCCACCAGCAGAGATCCGGGACTGGCACATGGCTACACCTTC.

V and J are TRBV19 and TRBJ2-7, with D uncertain. The CDR3 contains 13 residues. Trimming took off 5 bases at V and 1 base at J, with 9 bases between the two ends. Germline lookup yields CDR1 LNHDA and CDR2 SQIVND (reference sequence). Here the CDR3 reads CASSFSDSYEQYF. The CDR3 region has the DNA TGTGCCAGTAGTTTCTCCGATTCCTACGAGCAGTACTTC. Complete variable domain (other parts from reference TRBV19 and TRBJ2-7): DGGITQSPKYLFRKEGQNVTLSCEQNLNHDAMYWYRQDPGQGLRLIYYSQIVNDFQKGDIAEGYSVSREKKESFPLTVTSAQKNPTAFYLCASSFSDSYEQYFGPGTRLTVT.

This chain connects TRBV5-1 to TRBJ1-2, with D possibly being TRBD1 (5 bases). This CDR3 contains 13 residues. Trimming stripped 3 bases from V and 8 bases from J, with 14 bases between. The germline CDR1 and CDR2 sequences are SGHRS and YFSETQ. This chain's CDR3 is CASSSGPEVGYTF. The CDR3 nucleotides read TGCGCCAGCAGCTCGGGACCGGAAGTAGGCTACACCTTC.

This rearrangement joins TRBV27 to TRBJ1-2; D gene uncertain. The germline CDR1 and CDR2 sequences are MNHEY and SMNVEV (reference sequence). The CDR3 covers 14 residues. Trimming left V 6 bases short and J 5 bases short, with 16 bases between. The CDR3 DNA sequence: TGTGCCAGCAGCCTCACCGGGTCCTATTATGGCTACACCTTC. The encoded protein is CASSLTGSYYGYTF.

This sequence joins TRBV6-2 or TRBV6-3 and TRBJ2-2; 7 bases are a match to TRBD1. The CDR3 length is 18 residues. V lost 3 bases, J lost 6 bases, and 16 bases stayed unmatched. The germline V gene encodes CDR1 MNHEY and CDR2 SVGEGT. The CDR3 sequence is CASSYHVGRGKLAGELFF. CDR3 DNA sequence: TGTGCCAGCAGTTATCACGTGGGCAGGGGGAAATTGGCCGGGGAGCTGTTTTTT.

V and J are TRBV12-3 or TRBV12-4 and TRBJ2-4; D is possibly TRBD2 (6 bases). V was trimmed by 6 bases and J by 7 bases, leaving 16 bases between them. The CDR3 consists of 14 residues. The CDR3 loop reads CASSPPGLNNIQYF. The CDR3, as DNA: TGTGCCAGCAGCCCACCGGGACTGAACAACATTCAGTACTTC.

In regard to this clonotype: At one end, the junction sequence differs from germline, possibly due to a read error. The chain combines TRBV7-7 with TRBJ2-5; the D gene could be TRBD1 or TRBD2 (6 bases each). The CDR3 runs to 15 residues. Germline CDR1 is SSHAT and CDR2 is FNYEAQ (reference sequence). The CDR3 here is CASSLAWGAGETQYF. As DNA, the CDR3 is TGTGCTAGCAGCTTAGCGTGGGGGGCCGGGGAGACCCAGTACTTC.

The V gene is TRBV19, the J gene TRBJ2-1, with a weak D call TRBD2 (6 bases). The CDR3 totals 12 residues. Per germline, CDR1 LNHDA and CDR2 SQIVND (reference sequence). Trimming shortened V by 4 bases and J by 10 bases, and 11 bases separated the two germline ends. The CDR3 DNA reads TGTGCCAGTAGTACTGGGACTTGGGAGCAGTTCTTC. Its translation: CASSTGTWEQFF.

This chain uses TRBV30 with TRBJ2-5; a weak D match, TRBD2 (6 bases). V was trimmed by 1 base and J by 5 bases, leaving 11 bases between them. The germline CDR1 and CDR2 sequences are GTSNPN and SVGIG (reference sequence). The CDR3 extends over 13 amino acids. The CDR3 is CAWSAGDGETQYF. The CDR3 DNA reads TGTGCCTGGAGTGCGGGGGACGGGGAGACCCAGTACTTC.